Following are 30 T cell receptor beta chains from one sample sequenced in a study of blood T cell repertoires in COVID-19. Only in-frame clones appear in the TCRdb table, and some are missing; sequencing was by immunoSEQ multiplex PCR. The sample lists 250,000 to 400,000 clones; around 87% were seen once. The material sequenced was PBMCs or T cells enriched from blood (not recorded which). The receptors were sampled from a woman in her 30s who had recovered from COVID-19.

The chain has TRBV5-1 and TRBJ2-1; TRBD1 aligns across 8 bases. The CDR3 extends over 17 amino acids. The germline gives CDR1 SGHRS, CDR2 YFSETQ. V lost 4 bases, J lost 0 bases, and 9 bases stayed unmatched. The CDR3 bases are TGCGCCAGCAGCCGACAGGGGACGAGGAGCTCCTACAATGAGCAGTTCTTC. Its protein product is CASSRQGTRSSYNEQFF.

The rearrangement links TRBV15 to TRBJ1-5, with D uncertain. Germline CDR1 is LNHNV and CDR2 is YYDKDF (reference sequence). Between the trimmed V and J ends, which lost 7 bases and 7 bases, there was a span of 11 bases. The CDR3 has 12 residues. The CDR3 protein is CATKRDGQPQHF. CDR3 in DNA: TGTGCCACCAAGAGGGATGGGCAGCCCCAGCATTTT.

CDR3 protein: CATSDHGTSSDTQYF. CDR3 nucleotide sequence: TGTGCCACCAGTGATCACGGGACTAGCTCAGATACGCAGTATTTT. This chain connects TRBV24-1 to TRBJ2-3, with 9 bases fitting TRBD2. The length of the CDR3 is 15 residues. Per the germline V gene, CDR1 is KGHDR and CDR2 is SFDVKD. V was clipped by 3 bases and J by 4 bases; unmatched bases: 4.

The chain employs TRBV12-3 or TRBV12-4 and TRBJ2-3; D gene unclear. The CDR3 sequence is 13 residues long. The V gene lost 6 bases and the J gene lost 0 bases, with 7 bases spanning the gap. CDR3 sequence reads: CASSPYSTDTQYF. The CDR3 DNA reads TGTGCCAGCAGCCCCTATAGCACAGATACGCAGTATTTT.

This clone was seen once. CDR3 loop: CASSLSSYETQYF. The CDR3 DNA sequence: TGTGCCAGCAGTTTAAGTAGTTATGAGACCCAGTACTTC. This sequence joins TRBV27 and TRBJ2-5; D remains unclear. The CDR3 has 13 amino acids. CDR1 is MNHEY, CDR2 SMNVEV, per germline (reference sequence). The germline V and J ends were trimmed by 2 bases and 5 bases, with 9 bases remaining between them.

V is TRBV5-8 and J is TRBJ2-5, with 9 bases matching TRBD1. This CDR3 is 17 amino acids long. CDR1 SGHTS and CDR2 YDEGEE come from the germline V gene. Trimming cost V 4 bases and J 2 bases; bases outside gene matches: 12. The CDR3 DNA reads as TGTGCCAGCAGCCTGGACAGGGGTTTACCTCCACAAGAGACCCAGTACTTC. It is translated as CASSLDRGLPPQETQYF.

The rearrangement joins TRBV30 to TRBJ1-1, with 7 bases fitting TRBD1. With V trimmed by 0 bases and J by 1 base, 5 bases remained unmatched. Germline V lookup: CDR1 GTSNPN, CDR2 SVGIG (reference sequence). The CDR3 extends over 15 amino acids. The CDR3 here is CAWSVTGQPNTEAFF. CDR3 nucleotides: TGTGCCTGGAGTGTAACGGGACAGCCGAACACTGAAGCTTTCTTT.

The gene calls are TRBV5-1 and TRBJ2-5; TRBD2 might be the D (6 bases). The CDR3 loop spans 15 amino acids. V lost 0 bases to trimming and J lost 3 bases, with 12 bases between them. Germline loops: CDR1 SGHRS, CDR2 YFSETQ. Here the CDR3 DNA reads TGCGCCAGCAGCTTGGACTCTACGGGGGAAGAGACCCAGTACTTC. Residues: CASSLDSTGEETQYF.

This clone was observed a few times. The chain uses TRBV30 and TRBJ1-5; 7 nucleotides line up with TRBD1. CDR1 GTSNPN and CDR2 SVGIG come from the germline V gene (reference sequence). With V trimmed by 1 base and J by 7 bases, 4 bases remained unmatched. The CDR3 is 13 amino acids. The chain's CDR3 is CAWSGQGLQPQHF. The CDR3 bases are TGTGCCTGGAGTGGACAGGGTCTGCAGCCCCAGCATTTT.

The DNA for the CDR3 is TGCGCCAGCAGCACCGCTGCGGGGCGGGGGTCCTACGAGCAGTACTTC. This sequence encodes CASSTAAGRGSYEQYF. V and J are TRBV5-1 and TRBJ2-7; the match to TRBD2 covers 7 bases. V was clipped by 4 bases and J by 1 base; unmatched bases: 11. Germline V gene lookup returns CDR1 SGHRS and CDR2 YFSETQ. CDR3 length: 16 residues.

The chain carries TRBV19 and TRBJ1-1, with 7 bases aligning to TRBD1. Trimming at V came to 4 bases and at J to 1 base, leaving 12 bases not matched to a gene. Germline lookup yields CDR1 LNHDA and CDR2 SQIVND (reference sequence). This CDR3 has 17 amino acids. The CDR3 DNA follows: TGTGCCAGTAGTACTCAAGGCAGGGGGTGGAAGAACACTGAAGCTTTCTTT. Amino acid sequence: CASSTQGRGWKNTEAFF.

The chain employs TRBV4-1 and TRBJ2-7, with TRBD1 identical over 9 bases. The germline gives CDR1 MGHRA, CDR2 YSYEKL. The V gene end was trimmed by 5 bases and the J gene end by 2 bases; junction bases not matched to a gene: 7. The CDR3 contains 15 residues. CDR3 DNA sequence: TGCGCCAGCAGCTCTTGGGGGACAGGGCCCTACGAGCAGTACTTC. This encodes CASSSWGTGPYEQYF.

The gene calls are TRBV24-1 and TRBJ2-7; 7 bases fit TRBD1. The V gene end was trimmed by 6 bases and the J gene end by 2 bases; junction bases not matched to a gene: 6. Per the germline V gene, CDR1 is KGHDR and CDR2 is SFDVKD. This CDR3 is 14 amino acids long. The CDR3 protein is CATSPRDRPYEQYF. The CDR3 DNA reads TGTGCCACCAGTCCCCGGGACAGACCCTACGAGCAGTACTTC.

This sequence joins TRBV7-2 and TRBJ1-5; D possibly corresponds to TRBD1 (5 bases). The CDR3 covers 13 residues. The V end lost 1 base, the J end lost 5 bases, and 6 bases lay between the germline ends. CDR1 is SGHTA, CDR2 FQGNSA, per germline. CDR3 sequence (DNA): TGTGCCAGCAGCTTAGTCAGGGATCAGCCCCAGCATTTT. Translating it yields CASSLVRDQPQHF.

This chain joins TRBV14 and TRBJ2-5; 9 bases align to TRBD2. The CDR3 has 13 amino acids. Germline V gene lookup returns CDR1 SGHDN and CDR2 FVKESK. Trimming cost V 0 bases and J 7 bases; bases outside gene matches: 0. CDR3 coding DNA: TGTGCCAGCAGCCAAGAACTAGCGGGGACCCAGTACTTC. Translated: CASSQELAGTQYF.

The V call is TRBV28, the J call TRBJ1-5; TRBD1 is a possible D gene (6 bases). The CDR3 length is 15 residues. Germline V lookup: CDR1 MDHEN, CDR2 SYDVKM. Deletions cut 4 bases from V and 3 bases from J, with 13 bases between. The CDR3 sequence is CASSSLGHFNQPQHF. In DNA, the CDR3 is TGTGCCAGCAGTTCCTTGGGACATTTCAATCAGCCCCAGCATTTT.

The chain combines TRBV13 with TRBJ1-1; no reliable D call. The CDR3 sequence is 12 residues long. V was cut by 5 bases and J by 11 bases, with 15 bases left in between. Looked up from germline, CDR1 is PRHDT and CDR2 is FYEKMQ (reference sequence). The CDR3 bases are TGTGCCAGCAGCCTACTTCGGGGAAGGGCTTTCTTT. Amino acids: CASSLLRGRAFF.

The V gene is TRBV5-1, the J gene TRBJ2-7; TRBD1 aligns across 7 bases. V lost 4 bases and J lost 2; bases outside the gene matches: 3. The germline CDR1 and CDR2 sequences are SGHRS and YFSETQ. This CDR3 is built from 13 residues. Here the CDR3 DNA reads TGCGCCAGCAGCATAGGGACAGCCTACGAGCAGTACTTC. Amino acid sequence: CASSIGTAYEQYF. Based on the CDR3 plus reference TRBV5-1 and TRBJ2-7, the full variable domain is KAGVTQTPRYLIKTRGQQVTLSCSPISGHRSVSWYQQTPGQGLQFLFEYFSETQRNKGNFPGRFSGRQFSNSRSEMNVSTLELGDSALYLCASSIGTAYEQYFGPGTRLTVT.

The gene calls are TRBV28 and TRBJ1-4, with D possibly matching TRBD1 (6 bases). CDR1 and CDR2 (germline): MDHEN, SYDVKM. CDR3 length equals 20 residues. V was cut by 6 bases and J by 8 bases, with 34 bases left in between. Here the CDR3 reads CASSLPGGVNPRETREKLFF. Written as DNA, the CDR3 is TGTGCCAGCAGCCTCCCGGGGGGCGTAAACCCCAGGGAGACTAGAGAAAAACTGTTTTTT.

The chain has TRBV19 and TRBJ2-3; TRBD2 matches at 11 bases. The CDR3 totals 15 residues. Per germline, CDR1 LNHDA and CDR2 SQIVND (reference sequence). Germline trimming cut 5 bases from V and 5 bases from J; bases unmatched to any gene: 6. The CDR3 loop is CASSAGTSGGDTQYF. In DNA, the CDR3 is TGTGCCAGTAGTGCCGGGACTAGCGGAGGAGATACGCAGTATTTT.

This chain uses TRBV5-1 with TRBJ1-2, with D unclear. CDR3 length equals 15 residues. CDR1 and CDR2 (germline): SGHRS, YFSETQ. The V end lost 8 bases, the J end lost 2 bases, and 19 bases lay between the germline ends. In nucleotides, the CDR3 is TGCGCCAGTCGCACAGACGATTCAAGAAACTATGGCTACACCTTC. Translating gives CASRTDDSRNYGYTF.

This sequence joins TRBV28 and TRBJ2-7; possibly TRBD2 for D (6 bases). Between the trimmed V and J ends, which lost 9 bases and 5 bases, there was a span of 17 bases. This CDR3 is 13 amino acids long. Germline-derived CDR1 and CDR2 are MDHEN and SYDVKM. Written as DNA, the CDR3 is TGTGCCAGTTCAGACCCGGGGAGGAACGAGCAGTACTTC. As protein: CASSDPGRNEQYF.

The gene calls are TRBV19 and TRBJ1-6, with 7 bases matching TRBD1. Looked up from germline, CDR1 is LNHDA and CDR2 is SQIVND (reference sequence). The CDR3 consists of 14 residues. The ends lost 4 bases at V and 6 bases at J; junction bases unmatched: 3. The CDR3, as DNA: TGTGCCAGTAGTACGCGACAGGGTAATTCACCCCTCCACTTT. Translated: CASSTRQGNSPLHF.

The chain uses TRBV5-1 and TRBJ2-1, with TRBD1 matching over 9 bases. The germline gives CDR1 SGHRS, CDR2 YFSETQ. V lost 4 bases to trimming and J lost 5 bases; unmatched junction nucleotides: 7. CDR3 length: 15 amino acids. DNA of the CDR3: TGCGCCAGCAGCGAGGGACAGGGCCTGGACAATGAGCAGTTCTTC. The encoded protein is CASSEGQGLDNEQFF.

The rearrangement joins TRBV3-1 (or the pseudogene TRBV3-2) to TRBJ2-5; D may be TRBD1 (6 bases). The CDR3 loop spans 15 amino acids. The ends were cut back, 4 bases at V and 4 bases at J, with 16 bases in the middle. Germline V gene sequence: CDR1 LGHDT, CDR2 YNNKEL (reference sequence). The chain's CDR3 is CASSPRTTGPETQYF. The CDR3 nucleotides are TGTGCCAGCAGCCCTCGAACGACAGGACCAGAGACCCAGTACTTC.

The J gene is TRBJ1-1, the V gene TRBV2; TRBD1 aligns across 8 bases. CDR3 size: 14 residues. Germline trimming cut 6 bases from V and 5 bases from J; bases unmatched to any gene: 8. Germline V gene lookup returns CDR1 SNHLY and CDR2 FYNNEI. This CDR3 is CASRLDRGGTEAFF. The CDR3 bases are TGTGCCAGCAGGCTCGACAGGGGCGGGACTGAAGCTTTCTTT.

The rearrangement joins TRBV5-1 to TRBJ1-5, with unresolved D. This CDR3 has 13 residues. Trimming stripped 1 base from V and 1 base from J, with 3 bases between. Germline-derived CDR1 and CDR2 are SGHRS and YFSETQ. Written as DNA, the CDR3 is TGCGCCAGCAGCTTGTCAAGCAATCAGCCCCAGCATTTT. Translating it yields CASSLSSNQPQHF.

Comments on this clone: Within the sample, other DNA sequences also encode this same CDR3. The J gene is TRBJ1-6, the V gene TRBV30, with a possible D match to TRBD1 (6 bases). Trimming shortened V by 3 bases and J by 7 bases, and 10 bases separated the two germline ends. Germline CDR1 and CDR2: GTSNPN and SVGIG (reference sequence). This CDR3 has 13 residues. The CDR3 sequence is CAWRTGGNSPLHF. CDR3 in DNA: TGTGCCTGGAGGACAGGCGGCAATTCACCCCTCCACTTT.

The sample holds a few counts of this clone. The J gene is TRBJ1-6, the V gene TRBV4-2, with 9 bases lining up with TRBD1. CDR3 length: 18 amino acids. CDR1 LGHNA and CDR2 YNFKEQ come from the germline V gene. V shed 0 bases and J 6 bases; nucleotides not matched to a gene: 9. CDR3 DNA: TGTGCCAGCAGCCAAGATCCATTGGGGACAGGGATTAATTCACCCCTCCACTTT. This codes for CASSQDPLGTGINSPLHF.

V is TRBV19 and J is TRBJ1-5; no clear D. The CDR3 is 15 residues long. The germline gives CDR1 LNHDA, CDR2 SQIVND (reference sequence). Trimming took off 5 bases at V and 3 bases at J, with 14 bases between the two ends. The CDR3 region has the DNA TGTGCCAGTAGTTGGTCCCTGAGAAACAATCAGCCCCAGCATTTT. The encoded protein is CASSWSLRNNQPQHF.